A selection of T cell receptor beta chains follows, all from one sample in a study of blood T cell repertoires in COVID-19. Method: immunoSEQ multiplex PCR; TCRdb's copy keeps in-frame clones and lacks some. The table has fewer than 200,000 clones, roughly 86% seen once. What was sequenced was peripheral blood. Source of these receptors: a man in his forties who had recovered from COVID-19. The CDR3 runs from the conserved cysteine through the conserved F or W. A D gene is named only where the DNA matches it firmly. Size is omitted from some rows. Given values are once, few, many or a class for expanded clones.

NA	13	TRBJ2-7	TRBV7-2	NA	TGTGCCAGCAGCTTAGACCCGGGTTACGAGCAGTACTTC	CASSLDPGYEQYF
NA	18	TRBJ2-3	TRBV5-5	TRBD2	TGTGCCAGCAGCTGGGGACTAGCGGGGGGGCCAGACTCAGATACGCAGTATTTT	CASSWGLAGGPDSDTQYF
NA	14	TRBJ2-5	TRBV5-6	NA	TGTGCCAGCAGCTTGGTGCGATCACCTTTGGCCCAGTACTTC	CASSLVRSPLAQYF
NA	13	TRBJ1-2	TRBV7-9	TRBD1	TGTGCCAGCAGCTGGGAACAGGGGGCGGGCTACACCTTC	CASSWEQGAGYTF
NA	12	TRBJ1-5	TRBV20-1	NA	TGCAGTGCTAGTTCCCCCGATCAGCCCCAGCATTTT	CSASSPDQPQHF
few	13	TRBJ2-2	TRBV12-3/TRBV12-4	TRBD2	TGTGCCAGCAGTCGGACTAGCGGGGGGGAGCTGTTTTTT	CASSRTSGGELFF
many	12	TRBJ1-2	TRBV19	NA	TGTGCCAGTGGTGGCCCTAACTATGGCTACACCTTC	CASGGPNYGYTF
NA	13	TRBJ2-1	TRBV19	NA	TGTGCCACCACAGGGGGGGGATACAATGAGCAGTTCTTC	CATTGGGYNEQFF
NA	15	TRBJ2-3	TRBV24-1	NA	TGTGCCACCAGTGATCCAGCCTCAGGCTCAGATACGCAGTATTTT	CATSDPASGSDTQYF
NA	17	TRBJ2-1	TRBV4-3	TRBD2	TGCGCCAGCAGCCAAGATGGGCCTAGCGGGGGTTACAATGAGCAGTTCTTC	CASSQDGPSGGYNEQFF
NA	19	TRBJ2-3	TRBV11-2	TRBD2	TGTGCCAGCAGACCAACTCCGCGAGCGGGAGGGCCCGAGGCAGATACGCAGTATTTT	CASRPTPRAGGPEADTQYF
NA	14	TRBJ1-2	TRBV9	NA	TGTGCCAGCAGCGTAGGACACTGGAACTATGGCTACACCTTC	CASSVGHWNYGYTF
NA	14	TRBJ2-7	TRBV13	NA	TGTGCCAGCAGCGGACTCAACACCTTACGACAGCAGTACTTC	CASSGLNTLRQQYF
NA	15	TRBJ2-5	TRBV4-1	NA	TGCGCCAGCAGTCTTCACCCCACAGATGAAGAGACCCAGTACTTC	CASSLHPTDEETQYF
NA	15	TRBJ2-2	TRBV3-1/TRBV3-2	TRBD2	TGTGCCAGCAGCCATCGGGAGGGATTCACCGGGGAGCTGTTTTTT	CASSHREGFTGELFF
once	14	TRBJ1-6	TRBV5-8	NA	TGTGCCAGCAGCCTTGACCCGGGGGGCTCACCCCTCCACTTT	CASSLDPGGSPLHF
NA	13	TRBJ2-7	TRBV3-1/TRBV3-2	TRBD2	TGTGCCAGCAGCCAAGTACCCTGGGGGGGGCAGTACTTC	CASSQVPWGGQYF
NA	17	TRBJ1-2	TRBV5-6	TRBD1	TGTGCCAGCAGCTTCTCGGGGACAGGGGGCGCAGGCTATGGCTACACCTTC	CASSFSGTGGAGYGYTF
NA	15	TRBJ2-7	TRBV6-2/TRBV6-3	TRBD1	TGTGCCAGCAGTTACTCCGGACAGGGGAGGCACGAGCAGTACTTC	CASSYSGQGRHEQYF
NA	13	TRBJ1-1	TRBV27	TRBD1	TGTGCCAGCAGCCCTATGACAGGGCCTGAAGCTTTCTTT	CASSPMTGPEAFF
NA	14	TRBJ2-2	TRBV2	NA	TGTGCCAGCGACATCCGGACGAACACCGGGGAGCTGTTTTTT	CASDIRTNTGELFF
NA	14	TRBJ2-5	TRBV6-6	TRBD2	TGTGCCAGCAAAATAGCGGGGGGGCAAGAGACCCAGTACTTC	CASKIAGGQETQYF
NA	13	TRBJ2-3	TRBV30	NA	TGTGCCTGGAGTGGTCTGCGGCCAGATACGCAGTATTTT	CAWSGLRPDTQYF
NA	15	TRBJ2-1	TRBV29-1	TRBD2	TGCAGCGGAGTCCTGCTAGCGGGCGACGGCAATGAGCAGTTCTTC	CSGVLLAGDGNEQFF
NA	17	TRBJ1-1	TRBV10-3	NA	TGTGCCATCAGTGATGTTGAGGAGAGGAGGGCGTACACTGAAGCTTTCTTT	CAISDVEERRAYTEAFF
NA	15	TRBJ1-2	TRBV4-1	NA	TGCGCCAGCAGCCAAGATCGAAACAGCATCTATGGCTACACCTTC	CASSQDRNSIYGYTF
NA	13	TRBJ1-2	TRBV28	NA	TGTGCCAGCAGCCTACCAAGAGGGTATGGCTACACCTTC	CASSLPRGYGYTF
NA	12	TRBJ1-1	TRBV19	TRBD1	TGTGCCAGTAACAGGGGGTTGACTGAAGCTTTCTTT	CASNRGLTEAFF
NA	24	TRBJ1-1	TRBV18	TRBD1	TGTGCCAGCTCACTTTCTACTACCAAAGCTTCTTTTTGGGACAGGGACGTCTTGCACACTGAAGCTTTCTTT	CASSLSTTKASFWDRDVLHTEAFF
NA	16	TRBJ2-2	TRBV7-9	TRBD2	TGTGCCAGCAGCTTGACTAGCGGGAGTATAACCGGGGAGCTGTTTTTT	CASSLTSGSITGELFF
NA	15	TRBJ1-2	TRBV2	NA	TGTGCCAGCAGTGAAGCGCGCCCGGGGATGGGTGGCTACACCTTC	CASSEARPGMGGYTF
NA	14	TRBJ1-2	TRBV18	TRBD1	TGTGCCAGCTCACCGACTAGACAGGGGGAAGGCTACACCTTC	CASSPTRQGEGYTF
once	14	TRBJ1-6	TRBV5-1	TRBD1	TGCGCCAGCAGCACGACAGGGTTTAATTCACCCCTCCACTTT	CASSTTGFNSPLHF
NA	15	TRBJ2-7	TRBV9	TRBD1	TGTGCCAGCAGCCCCTACGGGACAGGGGATGGAGAGCAGTACTTC	CASSPYGTGDGEQYF
NA	17	TRBJ2-3	TRBV6-2/TRBV6-3	NA	TGTGCCAGCAGTTATTTACAGGGTGCAAGGGGCGCAGATACGCAGTATTTT	CASSYLQGARGADTQYF
NA	12	TRBJ1-1	TRBV5-1	TRBD1	TGCGCCAGCAGCTGGGACAGGGAGAAAGCTTTCTTT	CASSWDREKAFF
NA	18	TRBJ2-1	TRBV12-5	NA	TGTGCTAGTGGTTTGCACAGGGGCGGGGGGCCCGGGTACAATGAGCAGTTCTTC	CASGLHRGGGPGYNEQFF
NA	13	TRBJ1-2	TRBV10-3	TRBD1	TGTGCCATCGGGGGCGGGACAGAACTTGGCTACACCTTC	CAIGGGTELGYTF
NA	16	TRBJ2-3	TRBV3-1/TRBV3-2	NA	TGTGCCAGCAGCCATCCGGACTCGAGCGGGCGGCATACGCAGTATTTT	CASSHPDSSGRHTQYF
NA	12	TRBJ2-7	TRBV29-1	NA	TGCAGCGTTGAACGGCAGGGTTACGAGCAGTACTTC	CSVERQGYEQYF
NA	13	TRBJ1-2	TRBV6-5	NA	TGTGCCAGCAGTTTCAGACAGGACTATGGCTACACCTTC	CASSFRQDYGYTF
NA	13	TRBJ1-6	TRBV11-3	NA	TGTGCCAGCAGCTTAGCGGGGAATTCACCCCTCCACTTT	CASSLAGNSPLHF
NA	13	TRBJ1-1	TRBV29-1	TRBD1	TGCAGCGTTGACAGGGGGTTGAACACTGAAGCTTTCTTT	CSVDRGLNTEAFF
NA	13	TRBJ1-2	TRBV6-4	NA	TGTGCCAGCAGTGATGAGGTCGGCTATGGCTACACCTTC	CASSDEVGYGYTF
NA	16	TRBJ1-1	TRBV7-2	NA	TGTGCCAGCAGCCCCCAGAGGGGGGGTTCGACCACTGAAGCTTTCTTT	CASSPQRGGSTTEAFF
NA	12	TRBJ1-2	TRBV30	NA	TGTGCCTGGAGTAGCATAGTCTATGGCTACACCTTC	CAWSSIVYGYTF
NA	14	TRBJ1-4	TRBV29-1	NA	TGCAGCGTTACGTTTCCGGGAGCTAATGAAAAACTGTTTTTT	CSVTFPGANEKLFF
NA	17	TRBJ1-1	TRBV21-1	NA	TGTGCCAGCAGCAAATCAACAGCTTCCACCGCCTCCACTGAAGCTTTCTTT	CASSKSTASTASTEAFF
NA	15	TRBJ2-3	TRBV5-4	NA	TGTGCCAGCAGCTTGGAGAGACTCTCCACAGATACGCAGTATTTT	CASSLERLSTDTQYF
NA	15	TRBJ2-1	TRBV7-9	TRBD2	TGTGCCAGCAGCCCCGGACTAGCGGATTACAATGAGCAGTTCTTC	CASSPGLADYNEQFF
NA	14	TRBJ2-2	TRBV7-3	TRBD2	TGTGCCAGCAGCTTATTTGCTAGCGGGGGGGAGCTGTTTTTT	CASSLFASGGELFF
NA	14	TRBJ1-2	TRBV4-1	NA	TGCGCCAGCAGCCAAGGAGAAGGGGGTACTGGCTACACCTTC	CASSQGEGGTGYTF
NA	12	TRBJ1-2	TRBV28	NA	TGTGCCAGCAGCTCCACCGACAGGCGGTACACCTTC	CASSSTDRRYTF
NA	13	TRBJ1-3	TRBV5-6	NA	TGTGCCAGCAGCTTGGGGGGCTCAGACACCATATATTTT	CASSLGGSDTIYF